One sample yielded the 13 T cell receptor beta chains listed below, sequenced in a study of T cell responses to AZD1222 COVID-19 vaccine. Profiling relied on immunoSEQ multiplex PCR, and the TCRdb table lists in-frame clones only, not all of them. The sample records 100,000 to 150,000 clones, more than 80% being singletons. This specimen was peripheral blood, taken on day 0 of AZD1222 vaccination. The receptors come from an adult in good health.

The chain couples TRBV18 to TRBJ2-7; D is tentatively TRBD1 or TRBD2 (5 bases each). The CDR3 length is 15 residues. Trimming removed 2 bases at V and 4 bases at J, with 15 bases between. Germline V CDR1 and CDR2: KGHSH, LQKENI. The chain's CDR3 is CASSPTGQGPYEQYF. The DNA of the CDR3 is TGTGCCAGCTCACCAACCGGTCAGGGACCTTACGAGCAGTACTTC.

V is TRBV28 and J is TRBJ2-6, with TRBD1 matching over 9 bases. Germline V gives CDR1 MDHEN, CDR2 SYDVKM. The CDR3 has 17 residues. V lost 4 bases and J lost 4; bases outside the gene matches: 8. The CDR3: CASSSRDRALGANVLTF. CDR3 sequence (DNA): TGTGCCAGCAGTTCCCGGGACAGGGCCCTCGGGGCCAACGTCCTGACTTTC.

This clone was counted a few times. The chain is built from TRBV5-1 and TRBJ1-6, with 7 positions matching TRBD1. Germline V gives CDR1 SGHRS, CDR2 YFSETQ. V shed 0 bases, J shed 7 bases, and the junction held 7 bases outside the gene matches. This CDR3 is 16 amino acids long. DNA of the CDR3: TGCGCCAGCAGCTTGGAAACCGGGACAGTAAATTCACCCCTCCACTTT. Amino acids: CASSLETGTVNSPLHF. The full variable domain, completed using reference TRBV5-1 and TRBJ1-6, is KAGVTQTPRYLIKTRGQQVTLSCSPISGHRSVSWYQQTPGQGLQFLFEYFSETQRNKGNFPGRFSGRQFSNSRSEMNVSTLELGDSALYLCASSLETGTVNSPLHFGNGTRLTVT.

The rearrangement uses TRBV28 and TRBJ2-7; TRBD1 matches at 7 bases. V dropped 2 bases and J dropped 0; count of bases not matched to a gene: 7. This CDR3 is built from 16 residues. Looked up from germline, CDR1 is MDHEN and CDR2 is SYDVKM. The CDR3 sequence is CASSLPIRGNSYEQYF. CDR3 nucleotides: TGTGCCAGCAGTTTACCTATCAGGGGGAACTCCTACGAGCAGTACTTC. Based on the CDR3 plus reference TRBV28 and TRBJ2-7, the full variable domain is DVKVTQSSRYLVKRTGEKVFLECVQDMDHENMFWYRQDPGLGLRLIYFSYDVKMKEKGDIPEGYSVSREKKERFSLILESASTNQTSMYLCASSLPIRGNSYEQYFGPGTRLTVT.

The V call is TRBV11-2, the J call TRBJ2-7; D uncertain. V was pared by 4 bases and J by 7 bases, with 11 bases between. This CDR3 has 12 residues. The germline V gene has CDR1 SGHAT and CDR2 FQNNGV. The CDR3 loop reads CASSSPSMEQYF. CDR3 coding DNA: TGTGCCAGCAGCTCCCCATCCATGGAGCAGTACTTC.

The V call is TRBV5-1, the J call TRBJ2-1, with 8 bases fitting TRBD2. This CDR3 spans 15 amino acids. Germline lookup yields CDR1 SGHRS and CDR2 YFSETQ. Trimming at V came to 2 bases and at J to 7 bases, leaving 8 bases not matched to a gene. CDR3 nucleotides: TGCGCCAGCAGCTTTCCCCGGGAGGGCAGGAATGAGCAGTTCTTC. Protein sequence: CASSFPREGRNEQFF.

The chain uses TRBV4-1 and TRBJ2-2, with 7 nucleotides matching TRBD2. V was clipped by 0 bases and J by 1 base; unmatched bases: 8. This CDR3 region has 18 residues. In germline, CDR1 is MGHRA, CDR2 YSYEKL. The CDR3 reads CASSQDFGASGNTGELFF. The CDR3 region has the DNA TGCGCCAGCAGCCAAGATTTCGGGGCTAGCGGGAACACCGGGGAGCTGTTTTTT.

The chain combines TRBV28 with TRBJ1-1, with 7 bases that match TRBD1. CDR3 length equals 15 residues. With V trimmed by 5 bases and J by 3 bases, 9 bases remained unmatched. The germline gives CDR1 MDHEN, CDR2 SYDVKM. Here the CDR3 DNA reads TGTGCCAGCAGTCCCCCCGGACAGGCCTACACTGAAGCTTTCTTT. This codes for CASSPPGQAYTEAFF.

The V gene is TRBV6-2 or TRBV6-3, the J gene TRBJ2-2; 13 bases fit TRBD2. The CDR3 loop spans 15 amino acids. After removal of 6 bases from V and 3 bases from J, the junction contained 1 base not matched to a gene. CDR1 is MNHEY, CDR2 SVGEGT, per germline. CDR3 DNA sequence: TGTGCCAGCAGCGGGACTAGCGGGGACACCGGGGAGCTGTTTTTT. Protein sequence: CASSGTSGDTGELFF.

The chain combines TRBV3-1 (or the pseudogene TRBV3-2) with TRBJ2-5, with a weak D call TRBD2 (5 bases). Germline V gene lookup returns CDR1 LGHDT and CDR2 YNNKEL (reference sequence). V dropped 1 base and J dropped 1 base, with 19 bases sitting between them. The CDR3 runs 18 residues. The CDR3 loop reads CASSQVFPSGDFQETQYF. Here the CDR3 DNA reads TGTGCCAGCAGCCAAGTCTTTCCCAGCGGTGACTTCCAAGAGACCCAGTACTTC.

V is TRBV7-2 and J is TRBJ1-2, with D perhaps matching TRBD1 (6 bases). The germline V gene encodes CDR1 SGHTA and CDR2 FQGNSA. Trimming removed 5 bases at V and 8 bases at J, with 24 bases between. The CDR3 is 16 amino acids. The CDR3 loop is CASSPLRGTPNFGYTF. CDR3 nucleotide sequence: TGTGCCAGCAGCCCCCTTAGGGGGACCCCAAACTTCGGCTACACCTTC.

V and J are TRBV7-9 and TRBJ1-5; the D is unclear. CDR1 and CDR2 (germline): SEHNR, FQNEAQ (reference sequence). The CDR3 covers 13 residues. Trimming took 3 bases from V and 1 from J, leaving 4 bases between them. The CDR3 region has the DNA TGTGCCAGCAGCTTTTACAGCAATCAGCCCCAGCATTTT. This codes for CASSFYSNQPQHF.

The CDR3 is CASRQASSYEQYF. The CDR3 nucleotides read TGTGCCAGCAGACAGGCGAGCTCCTACGAGCAGTACTTC. The chain has TRBV2 and TRBJ2-7; maybe TRBD1 (5 bases). This CDR3 comprises 13 residues. Germline CDR1 SNHLY, CDR2 FYNNEI. Trimming cost V 6 bases and J 0 bases, with 9 bases left between them. Filled out from reference TRBV2 and TRBJ2-7, the complete variable domain reads EPEVTQTPSHQVTQMGQEVILRCVPISNHLYFYWYRQILGQKVEFLVSFYNNEISEKSEIFDDQFSVERPDGSNFTLKIRSTKLEDSAMYFCASRQASSYEQYFGPGTRLTVT.